This T cell receptor (beta chain) is drawn from a study of a mutant IDH1 vaccine in newly diagnosed glioma. Whole-study context: Following radiotherapy alone, or alongside temozolomide cycles, vaccination was started after an interval of 4-6 weeks. Patients arrived already treated with radiotherapy, temozolomide, or both, most having had both.

Time point described: week 5, during vaccination. Doses consisted of 300 ug of mutant IDH1 20-mer peptide each, paired with topical imiquimod. With 0 bases clipped from V and 1 base from J, the junction kept 2 bases outside the gene matches. CDR3 length: 15 residues. The germline V gene has CDR1 SGDLS and CDR2 YYNGEE. The assay was immunoSEQ multiplex PCR, and TCRdb's table has in-frame clones only and misses some. The table lists 40,000 to 55,000 clones, just under 80% of them singletons, with about 5% in the top ten. Study-wide results and limits: The study observed vaccine-induced immune responses in 85% to 95% of patients.

On this clone: Its antigen is unknown.

The receptor was derived from a man aged 45-60 years with glioma. The V gene is TRBV9, the J gene TRBJ1-2; 8 nucleotides match TRBD1. The specimen comprised PBMCs, sampled from a glioma patient whose treatment included an IDH1 peptide vaccine. CDR3 DNA sequence: TGTGCCAGCAGCGTAGTTGGACAGGGTAACTATGGCTACACCTTC. Translated, it gives CASSVVGQGNYGYTF.